These 27 T cell receptor beta chains came from one sample sequenced in a study of blood T cell repertoires in COVID-19. Repertoires were generated with immunoSEQ multiplex PCR, while TCRdb's copy carries only in-frame clones and drops some. The table includes about 300,000 clones, just over 85% detected once. Sequencing was carried out using PBMCs or T cells enriched from blood (not recorded which). The receptor source for this set is a young man who had recovered from COVID-19.

The chain is built from TRBV2 and TRBJ1-1, with D possibly TRBD1 on 6 matching bases. The CDR3 consists of 15 residues. V was clipped by 7 bases and J by 0 bases, with 15 bases between them. The germline V gene encodes CDR1 SNHLY and CDR2 FYNNEI. CDR3 residues: CASTRDIAMNTEAFF. As DNA, the CDR3 is TGTGCCAGCACTAGGGACATCGCGATGAACACTGAAGCTTTCTTT. Based on the CDR3 plus reference TRBV2 and TRBJ1-1, the full variable domain is EPEVTQTPSHQVTQMGQEVILRCVPISNHLYFYWYRQILGQKVEFLVSFYNNEISEKSEIFDDQFSVERPDGSNFTLKIRSTKLEDSAMYFCASTRDIAMNTEAFFGQGTRLTVV.

The rearrangement links TRBV14 to TRBJ1-6, with D uncertain. This CDR3 is built from 13 residues. Germline CDR1 reads SGHDN; CDR2 reads FVKESK. V was shortened by 4 bases and J by 7 bases, with 8 bases between the two germline ends. The CDR3 DNA sequence: TGTGCCAGCAGCCCGAGCCCGAATTCACCCCTCCACTTT. Translating it yields CASSPSPNSPLHF.

This sequence joins TRBV24-1 and TRBJ2-3; 11 nucleotides line up with TRBD2. Germline V gene data show CDR1 as KGHDR and CDR2 as SFDVKD. The CDR3 runs 16 residues. V shed 5 bases and J 2 bases; nucleotides not matched to a gene: 5. CDR3 DNA: TGTGCCACCAGTGGTGGACTAGCGGGCCCCACAGATACGCAGTATTTT. This encodes CATSGGLAGPTDTQYF.

This clone was counted a single time. The chain combines TRBV2 with TRBJ2-2; TRBD1 aligns across 7 bases. Losses at the gene ends were 6 bases for V and 4 bases for J; bases not matched to a gene: 8. This CDR3 contains 15 residues. Per the germline V gene, CDR1 is SNHLY and CDR2 is FYNNEI. The CDR3 sequence: CASRVTGAGTGELFF. Written as DNA, the CDR3 is TGTGCCAGCAGGGTAACAGGGGCGGGCACCGGGGAGCTGTTTTTT.

The V and J genes are TRBV11-3 and TRBJ2-1, with D uncertain. Germline V gene data show CDR1 as SGHNT and CDR2 as YENEEA. The CDR3 has 11 residues. Trimming removed 2 bases at V and 8 bases at J, with 4 bases between. The CDR3 DNA reads as TGTGCCAGCAGCTTATCTGATGAGCAGTTCTTC. This codes for CASSLSDEQFF.

The V gene is TRBV27, the J gene TRBJ2-4; 8 bases fit TRBD2. CDR3 size: 14 residues. J lost 5 bases, V lost 5 bases, and 5 bases had no gene match. Germline V lookup: CDR1 MNHEY, CDR2 SMNVEV (reference sequence). CDR3 amino acids: CASSPAGGQNIQYF. DNA of the CDR3: TGTGCCAGCAGTCCCGCGGGGGGCCAAAACATTCAGTACTTC.

V is TRBV5-1 and J is TRBJ2-7; 8 positions match TRBD2. This CDR3 comprises 13 residues. With V trimmed by 4 bases and J by 4 bases, 4 bases remained unmatched. The germline gives CDR1 SGHRS, CDR2 YFSETQ. Here the CDR3 DNA reads TGCGCCAGCAGCACCCCTAGCGGGTACGAGCAGTACTTC. This translates into CASSTPSGYEQYF. Based on the CDR3 plus reference TRBV5-1 and TRBJ2-7, the full variable domain is KAGVTQTPRYLIKTRGQQVTLSCSPISGHRSVSWYQQTPGQGLQFLFEYFSETQRNKGNFPGRFSGRQFSNSRSEMNVSTLELGDSALYLCASSTPSGYEQYFGPGTRLTVT.

The J gene is TRBJ1-3, the V gene TRBV30, with D perhaps TRBD1 (5 bases). CDR1 is GTSNPN and CDR2 is SVGIG in the germline V gene (reference sequence). The V end was cut by 0 bases, the J end by 3 bases, with 15 bases between. CDR3 length equals 16 residues. As DNA, the CDR3 is TGTGCCTGGAGTGTACGAGGCAAAAGGGGTGGAAACACCATATATTTT. Translating it yields CAWSVRGKRGGNTIYF.

The J gene is TRBJ2-4, the V gene TRBV19, with a possible D match to TRBD1 (5 bases). V lost 9 bases and J lost 8, with 14 bases in between. This CDR3 spans 12 amino acids. The V gene's germline CDR1 is LNHDA and CDR2 SQIVND (reference sequence). The CDR3 is CARKRQTDIQYF. The CDR3 DNA follows: TGTGCCAGAAAACGGCAGACAGACATTCAGTACTTC.

As concerns this clone: Other DNA sequences in the sample encode the same CDR3. V gene TRBV28 combines with J gene TRBJ2-7; 7 bases match TRBD1. CDR3 size: 12 residues. Germline V lookup: CDR1 MDHEN, CDR2 SYDVKM. V gave up 6 bases and J gave up 3 bases; unmatched junction bases: 2. The CDR3 bases are TGTGCCAGCAGAGCAGGGGGCTACGAGCAGTACTTC. The encoded protein is CASRAGGYEQYF. Drawing the rest from reference TRBV28 and TRBJ2-7, the complete variable domain is DVKVTQSSRYLVKRTGEKVFLECVQDMDHENMFWYRQDPGLGLRLIYFSYDVKMKEKGDIPEGYSVSREKKERFSLILESASTNQTSMYLCASRAGGYEQYFGPGTRLTVT.

This clone was detected a few times. This chain connects TRBV7-2 to TRBJ2-7; 10 bases line up with TRBD1. This CDR3 region has 16 residues. CDR1 and CDR2 (germline): SGHTA, FQGNSA. V trimming: 5 bases; J trimming: 5 bases; junction bases outside the gene matches: 12. CDR3 protein: CASSPWRDRGSHEQYF. The CDR3, as DNA: TGTGCCAGCAGCCCTTGGCGGGACAGGGGTTCCCACGAGCAGTACTTC.

J is TRBJ1-2 and V is TRBV6-5; 7 nucleotides align to TRBD1. The CDR3 spans 15 residues. In germline, CDR1 is MNHEY, CDR2 SVGAGI. V lost 6 bases and J lost 1; bases outside the gene matches: 8. The CDR3 region is CASSPRQGNNYGYTF. DNA of the CDR3: TGTGCCAGCAGCCCCAGACAGGGAAATAACTATGGCTACACCTTC.

The chain links TRBV5-6 to TRBJ2-3; 12 bases agree with TRBD2. The length of the CDR3 is 19 residues. The V gene's germline CDR1 is SGHDT and CDR2 YYEEEE. The ends lost 6 bases at V and 3 bases at J; junction bases unmatched: 17. The CDR3: CASNPLELAGGPETDTQYF. The CDR3 DNA reads as TGTGCCAGCAACCCGCTTGAGCTAGCGGGAGGGCCTGAGACAGATACGCAGTATTTT.

This chain uses TRBV9 with TRBJ2-1; the match to TRBD2 covers 7 bases. V gave up 3 bases and J gave up 15 bases; unmatched junction bases: 9. This CDR3 is built from 12 residues. Germline V gives CDR1 SGDLS, CDR2 YYNGEE. The CDR3 reads CASSATWTSLFF. The CDR3 DNA reads as TGTGCCAGCAGCGCGACATGGACTAGTCTGTTCTTC.

The V call is TRBV3-1 (or the pseudogene TRBV3-2), the J call TRBJ1-6; D call uncertain. CDR1 and CDR2 (germline): LGHDT, YNNKEL (reference sequence). Trimming stripped 0 bases from V and 8 bases from J, with 11 bases between. The CDR3 has 15 amino acids. The CDR3 DNA reads TGTGCCAGCAGCCAAGACGGAGGGTTGCATTCACCCCTCCACTTT. It is translated as CASSQDGGLHSPLHF.

This chain joins TRBV27 and TRBJ2-7, with 11 bases that match TRBD2. The J segment lost 1 base and the V segment lost 5 bases, leaving 7 bases of the junction unmatched. The germline CDR1 and CDR2 sequences are MNHEY and SMNVEV (reference sequence). There are 16 residues in the CDR3. The DNA for the CDR3 is TGTGCCAGCAGTCTCGGACTAGCGGGCTATTCCTACGAGCAGTACTTC. It translates to CASSLGLAGYSYEQYF.

The chain carries TRBV11-2 and TRBJ2-2; 11 bases agree with TRBD2. The CDR3 spans 19 residues. Germline V gene lookup returns CDR1 SGHAT and CDR2 FQNNGV. The V and J ends lost 5 bases and 4 bases, in that order; junction bases with no gene match: 15. The CDR3 here is CASSLSLLTSGTGTGELFF. For the CDR3, the DNA is TGTGCCAGCAGCCTCTCCCTTTTGACTAGCGGGACGGGCACCGGGGAGCTGTTTTTT.

V gene TRBV19 combines with J gene TRBJ1-5, with no clear D. Trimming pared 5 bases from V and 7 bases from J, leaving 12 bases between. This CDR3 is built from 13 residues. CDR1 is LNHDA, CDR2 SQIVND, per germline (reference sequence). CDR3 protein: CASSREGGQPQHF. CDR3 sequence (DNA): TGTGCCAGTAGTCGGGAGGGAGGCCAGCCCCAGCATTTT. The variable domain in full, with the rest retrieved from reference TRBV19 and TRBJ1-5, is DGGITQSPKYLFRKEGQNVTLSCEQNLNHDAMYWYRQDPGQGLRLIYYSQIVNDFQKGDIAEGYSVSREKKESFPLTVTSAQKNPTAFYLCASSREGGQPQHFGDGTRLSIL.

This clone was seen a single time. The chain carries TRBV7-8 and TRBJ1-3; D call uncertain. This CDR3 has 13 amino acids. Germline V gene lookup returns CDR1 SGHVS and CDR2 FQNEAQ. V lost 0 bases and J 7 bases, leaving 7 bases between the germline ends. The CDR3 DNA follows: TGTGCCAGCAGCTTAGCGAGGGCCAACACCATATATTTT. This sequence encodes CASSLARANTIYF.

The chain uses TRBV25-1 and TRBJ1-3; the D is unclear. CDR1 and CDR2 from the germline V gene are MGHDK and SYGVNS. Trimming took off 6 bases at V and 0 bases at J, with 12 bases between the two ends. The CDR3 loop spans 15 amino acids. CDR3 protein: CASSPTGYSGNTIYF. The CDR3 DNA is TGTGCCAGCAGCCCGACGGGTTACTCTGGAAACACCATATATTTT.

The chain uses TRBV7-2 and TRBJ2-2, with 12 nucleotides matching TRBD2. The V segment lost 5 bases and the J segment 5 bases; nucleotides outside the gene matches: 9. Germline CDR1 and CDR2: SGHTA and FQGNSA. This CDR3 region has 17 residues. The CDR3, as DNA: TGTGCCAGCAGCCCCCAGGGGCTAGCGGGAGGGACCGGGGAGCTGTTTTTT. It codes for CASSPQGLAGGTGELFF.

This clone was seen a few times. This sequence joins TRBV4-1 and TRBJ1-5; 7 positions agree with TRBD1. Germline V gene lookup returns CDR1 MGHRA and CDR2 YSYEKL. With V trimmed by 3 bases and J by 2 bases, 4 bases remained unmatched. There are 15 residues in the CDR3. The CDR3 bases are TGCGCCAGCAGCCAGACAGGGTCTCGCAATCAGCCCCAGCATTTT. Its translation: CASSQTGSRNQPQHF.

The chain recombines TRBV11-1 with TRBJ2-5, with 10 nucleotides matching TRBD1. V trimming: 6 bases; J trimming: 1 base; junction bases outside the gene matches: 5. The CDR3 loop spans 15 amino acids. CDR1 SGHAT and CDR2 FQDESV come from the germline V gene (reference sequence). CDR3 protein: CASRSRDRGQETQYF. In nucleotides, the CDR3 is TGTGCCAGCAGATCCCGGGACAGGGGCCAAGAGACCCAGTACTTC.

The V call is TRBV19, the J call TRBJ2-5, with 8 bases that match TRBD2. Per germline, CDR1 LNHDA and CDR2 SQIVND (reference sequence). CDR3 length: 17 residues. The ends lost 3 bases at V and 4 bases at J; junction bases unmatched: 13. For the CDR3, the DNA is TGTGCCAGTAGTATGATTCTCGGCGGGGGGCAGAGAGAGACCCAGTACTTC. It codes for CASSMILGGGQRETQYF.

J is TRBJ1-2 and V is TRBV20-1; 7 bases line up with TRBD1. This CDR3 has 13 amino acids. Germline V gene lookup returns CDR1 DFQATT and CDR2 SNEGSKA (reference sequence). Trimming removed 3 bases from V and 4 bases from J; junction bases left unmatched: 5. The CDR3 is CSASAGQAYGYTF. In DNA, the CDR3 is TGCAGTGCTAGTGCTGGACAGGCCTATGGCTACACCTTC.

The V call is TRBV25-1, the J call TRBJ1-2; perhaps TRBD1 as D (6 bases). V was trimmed by 8 bases and J by 7 bases, leaving 20 bases between them. CDR3 length equals 14 residues. From germline, CDR1 is MGHDK and CDR2 SYGVNS. CDR3 sequence reads: CASSQTAWDTGYTF. Written as DNA, the CDR3 is TGTGCCAGCTCCCAGACGGCGTGGGACACTGGCTACACCTTC.

J is TRBJ2-1 and V is TRBV5-1; the match to TRBD1 covers 7 bases. This CDR3 contains 15 residues. CDR1 is SGHRS and CDR2 is YFSETQ in the germline V gene. J gave up 8 bases and V 6 bases, and 14 bases lay outside the gene matches. This chain's CDR3 is CASKPGTATGDEQFF. The CDR3 DNA sequence: TGCGCCAGCAAACCGGGGACAGCCACCGGGGATGAGCAGTTCTTC.